One and the same sample provided the 9 T cell receptor beta chains below, sequenced in a study of blood T cell repertoires in COVID-19. Clones were sequenced by immunoSEQ multiplex PCR, and TCRdb holds only the in-frame ones, with some missing. The sample has about 120,000 clones, roughly three quarters seen once; the top ten hold approximately 4.2%. The material sequenced was peripheral blood. Receptors originate from an elderly woman with acute or convalescent COVID-19.

The chain couples TRBV5-1 to TRBJ1-4, with TRBD1 identical over 9 bases. CDR1 SGHRS and CDR2 YFSETQ come from the germline V gene. The trim removed 3 bases at V and 8 bases at J, leaving 8 bases unmatched. The CDR3 has 15 residues. CDR3 in DNA: TGCGCCAGCAGCTCTACGGGACAGGGCGAAGAAAAACTGTTTTTT. Translated: CASSSTGQGEEKLFF.

J is TRBJ2-1 and V is TRBV9; weak D call: TRBD2 (7 bases). Germline CDR1 SGDLS, CDR2 YYNGEE. This CDR3 contains 15 residues. The V and J ends lost 9 bases and 7 bases respectively, with 23 bases between them. CDR3 region: CATSGEGIRGNEQFF. In DNA, the CDR3 is TGTGCCACCTCCGGGGAGGGTATTAGGGGGAATGAGCAGTTCTTC.

This clone was detected only a few times. The chain is built from TRBV29-1 and TRBJ2-3; 9 bases fit TRBD2. The V segment lost 5 bases and the J segment 5 bases; nucleotides outside the gene matches: 8. Germline V lookup: CDR1 SQVTM, CDR2 ANQGSEA. This CDR3 spans 14 amino acids. CDR3 nucleotide sequence: TGCAGCGTTACGACGGCGGGAGGGGAAGATACGCAGTATTTT. This sequence encodes CSVTTAGGEDTQYF.

V is TRBV19 and J is TRBJ2-3; weak D call: TRBD1 (6 bases). The CDR3 sequence is 16 residues long. V lost 3 bases and J lost 5, with 18 bases in between. Looked up from germline, CDR1 is LNHDA and CDR2 is SQIVND (reference sequence). CDR3 sequence (DNA): TGTGCCAGTAGTATGCGTACAGGGAAGAGTGGAGATACGCAGTATTTT. Amino acids: CASSMRTGKSGDTQYF. Drawing the rest from reference TRBV19 and TRBJ2-3, the complete variable domain is DGGITQSPKYLFRKEGQNVTLSCEQNLNHDAMYWYRQDPGQGLRLIYYSQIVNDFQKGDIAEGYSVSREKKESFPLTVTSAQKNPTAFYLCASSMRTGKSGDTQYFGPGTRLTVL.

This clone has more than one count but fewer than ten. The gene calls are TRBV7-2 and TRBJ1-6; the D is unclear. Germline CDR1 SGHTA, CDR2 FQGNSA. Trimming left V 6 bases short and J 3 bases short, with 18 bases between. The CDR3 has 17 amino acids. DNA of the CDR3: TGTGCCAGCAGTCCCTCTTCGGTACCCCTCTATAATTCACCCCTCCACTTT. Amino acids: CASSPSSVPLYNSPLHF.

The rearrangement links TRBV24-1 to TRBJ1-5; 9 bases are shared with TRBD1. CDR3 length: 16 residues. Germline V CDR1 and CDR2: KGHDR, SFDVKD. After removal of 3 bases from V and 3 bases from J, the junction contained 5 bases not matched to a gene. CDR3 nucleotides: TGTGCCACCAGTGATCCCGGGACAGGGTTCAATCAGCCCCAGCATTTT. Protein sequence: CATSDPGTGFNQPQHF.

This clone was seen just once. This chain uses TRBV7-2 with TRBJ1-1, with TRBD1 identical over 8 bases. Losses at the gene ends were 7 bases for V and 4 bases for J; bases not matched to a gene: 8. The CDR3 runs 14 residues. Germline V gene data show CDR1 as SGHTA and CDR2 as FQGNSA. The CDR3 here is CASTQDRAGTEAFF. CDR3 coding DNA: TGTGCCAGCACCCAGGACAGGGCAGGCACTGAAGCTTTCTTT.

V and J are TRBV3-1 (or the pseudogene TRBV3-2) and TRBJ2-2; D is perhaps TRBD1 (6 bases). This CDR3 has 16 residues. Germline CDR1 LGHDT, CDR2 YNNKEL (reference sequence). Trimming removed 4 bases from V and 4 bases from J, with 16 bases in between. This CDR3 is CASSRGTGSTTGELFF. CDR3 coding DNA: TGTGCCAGCAGCCGAGGAACAGGGTCCACCACCGGGGAGCTGTTTTTT.

DNA for the CDR3: TGTGCCAGCAGCGCCCGACAGGGGGCCGGGGAGCTGTTTTTT. It codes for CASSARQGAGELFF. The chain uses TRBV7-3 and TRBJ2-2, with 9 bases matching TRBD1. The length of the CDR3 is 14 residues. Germline-derived CDR1 and CDR2 are SGHTA and FQGTGA. Trimming at V came to 5 bases and at J to 6 bases, leaving 4 bases not matched to a gene.